This TCR beta chain stems from a study of shared clonotypes between healthy human individuals. TCRdb's copy holds only in-frame clones and misses some; the assay was immunoSEQ multiplex PCR. The sample lists 1.5 million to 1.9 million clones, nearly 99% occurring once. Study-wide findings and caveats: Clonotype sharing among the donors was expected to vary with sequencing depth.

This clone occurred once. Its matching antigen is unknown. CDR1 is LGHNA, CDR2 YSLEER, per germline. The CDR3 consists of 14 residues. V was pared by 5 bases and J by 7 bases, with 7 bases of the junction left unmatched. This clonotype originated in a man aged 30-40 years in good health. Sequencing was done on a sample of naive CD4+ T cells sorted from blood. The subset here: CD45RA+ positively selected. The chain combines TRBV4-3 with TRBJ2-1, with 8 bases matching TRBD1. In DNA, the CDR3 is TGCGCCAGCAGCTACGGACAGGGAGAGAATGAGCAGTTCTTC. The encoded protein is CASSYGQGENEQFF.